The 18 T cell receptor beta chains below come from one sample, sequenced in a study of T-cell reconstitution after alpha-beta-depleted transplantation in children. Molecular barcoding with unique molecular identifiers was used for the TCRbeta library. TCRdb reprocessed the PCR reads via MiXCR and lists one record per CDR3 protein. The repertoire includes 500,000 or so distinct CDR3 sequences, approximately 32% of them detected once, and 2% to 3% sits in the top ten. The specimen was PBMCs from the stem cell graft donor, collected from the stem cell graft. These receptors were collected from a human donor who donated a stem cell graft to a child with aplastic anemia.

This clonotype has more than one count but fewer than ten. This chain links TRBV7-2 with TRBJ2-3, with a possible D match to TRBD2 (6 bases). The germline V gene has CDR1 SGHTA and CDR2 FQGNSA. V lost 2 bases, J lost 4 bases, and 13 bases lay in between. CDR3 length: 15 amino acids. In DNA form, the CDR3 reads TGTGCCAGCAGCTTATGGCTAGCGCGTGCAGATACGCAGTATTTT. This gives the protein CASSLWLARADTQYF. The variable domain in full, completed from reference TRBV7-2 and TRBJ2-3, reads GAGVSQSPSNKVTEKGKDVELRCDPISGHTALYWYRQSLGQGLEFLIYFQGNSAPDKSGLPSDRFSAERTGGSVSTLTIQRTQQEDSAVYLCASSLWLARADTQYFGPGTRLTVL.

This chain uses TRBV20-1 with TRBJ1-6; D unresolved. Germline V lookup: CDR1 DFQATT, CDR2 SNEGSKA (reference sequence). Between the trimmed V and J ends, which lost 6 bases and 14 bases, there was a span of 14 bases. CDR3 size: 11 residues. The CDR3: CSAPVFFALHF. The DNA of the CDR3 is TGCAGTGCGCCCGTATTCTTCGCCCTCCACTTT.

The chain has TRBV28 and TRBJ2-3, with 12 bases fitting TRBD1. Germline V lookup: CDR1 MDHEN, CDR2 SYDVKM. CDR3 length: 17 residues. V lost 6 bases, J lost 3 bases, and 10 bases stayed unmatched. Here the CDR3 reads CASSGTGGAHWTDTQYF. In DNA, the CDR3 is TGTGCCAGCAGCGGGACAGGGGGCGCCCATTGGACAGATACGCAGTATTTT.

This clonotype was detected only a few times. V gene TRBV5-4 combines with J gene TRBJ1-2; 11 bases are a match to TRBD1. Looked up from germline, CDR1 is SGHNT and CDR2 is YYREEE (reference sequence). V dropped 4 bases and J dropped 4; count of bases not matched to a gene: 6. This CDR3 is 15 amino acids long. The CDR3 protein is CASSLQGTGGYGYTF. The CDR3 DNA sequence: TGTGCCAGCAGCCTGCAAGGGACAGGGGGCTATGGCTACACCTTC.

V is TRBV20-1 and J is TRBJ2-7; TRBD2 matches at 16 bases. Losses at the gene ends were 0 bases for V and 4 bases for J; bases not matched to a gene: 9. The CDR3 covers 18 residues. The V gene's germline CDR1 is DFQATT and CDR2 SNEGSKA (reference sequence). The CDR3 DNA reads TGCAGTGCTAGAGATACCCTTGGGGGACTAGCGGGAGGGTACGAGCAGTACTTC. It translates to CSARDTLGGLAGGYEQYF.

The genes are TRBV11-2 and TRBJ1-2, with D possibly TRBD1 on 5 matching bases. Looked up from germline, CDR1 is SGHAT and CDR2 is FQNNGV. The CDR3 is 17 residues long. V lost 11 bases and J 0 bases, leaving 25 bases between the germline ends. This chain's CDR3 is CAVSTGPRQGANYGYTF. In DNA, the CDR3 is TGTGCCGTCTCGACGGGACCGCGGCAGGGAGCTAACTATGGCTACACCTTC.

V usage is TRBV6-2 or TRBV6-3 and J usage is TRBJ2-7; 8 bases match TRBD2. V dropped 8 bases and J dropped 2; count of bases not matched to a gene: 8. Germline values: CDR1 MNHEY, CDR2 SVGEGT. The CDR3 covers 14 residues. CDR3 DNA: TGTGCCAGCGAGGCGGGAGGCCTACCCTACGAGCAGTACTTC. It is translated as CASEAGGLPYEQYF.

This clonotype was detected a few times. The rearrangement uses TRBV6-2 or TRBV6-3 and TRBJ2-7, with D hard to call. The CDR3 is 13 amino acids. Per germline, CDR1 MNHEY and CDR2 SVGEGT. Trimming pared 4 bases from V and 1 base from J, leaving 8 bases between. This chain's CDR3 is CASSSATSYEQYF. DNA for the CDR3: TGTGCCAGCAGTTCCGCCACTTCCTACGAGCAGTACTTC.

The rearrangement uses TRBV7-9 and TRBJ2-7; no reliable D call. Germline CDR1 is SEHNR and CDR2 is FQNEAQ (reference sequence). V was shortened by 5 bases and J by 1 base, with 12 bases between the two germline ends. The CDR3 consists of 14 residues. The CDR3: CASSPPGRSYEQYV. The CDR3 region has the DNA TGTGCCAGCAGCCCCCCAGGCAGGTCCTACGAGCAGTACGTC.

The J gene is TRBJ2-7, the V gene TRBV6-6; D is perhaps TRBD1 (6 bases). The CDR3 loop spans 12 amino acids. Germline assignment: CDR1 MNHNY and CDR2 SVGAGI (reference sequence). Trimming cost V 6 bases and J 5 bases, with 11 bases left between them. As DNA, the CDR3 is TGTGCCAGCAGGTTACAGGGAAACGAGCAGTACTTC. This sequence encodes CASRLQGNEQYF.

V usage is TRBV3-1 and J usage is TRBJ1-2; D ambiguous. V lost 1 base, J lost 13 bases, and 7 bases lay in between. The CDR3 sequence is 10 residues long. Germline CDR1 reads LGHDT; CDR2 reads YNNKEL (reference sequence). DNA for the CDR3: TGTGCCAGCAGCCAAGCCGCTCTCACCTTC. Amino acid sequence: CASSQAALTF. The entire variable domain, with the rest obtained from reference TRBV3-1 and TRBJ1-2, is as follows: DTAVSQTPKYLVTQMGNDKSIKCEQNLGHDTMYWYKQDSKKFLKIMFSYNNKELIINETVPNRFSPKSPDKAHLNLHINSLELGDSAVYFCASSQAALTFGSGTRLTVV.

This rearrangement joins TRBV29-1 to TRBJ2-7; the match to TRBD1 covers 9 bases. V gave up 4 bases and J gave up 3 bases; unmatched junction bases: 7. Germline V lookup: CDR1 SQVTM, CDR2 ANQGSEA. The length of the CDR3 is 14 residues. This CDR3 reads CSVGVQGALYEQYF. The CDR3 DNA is TGCAGCGTTGGGGTACAGGGGGCCCTCTACGAGCAGTACTTC.

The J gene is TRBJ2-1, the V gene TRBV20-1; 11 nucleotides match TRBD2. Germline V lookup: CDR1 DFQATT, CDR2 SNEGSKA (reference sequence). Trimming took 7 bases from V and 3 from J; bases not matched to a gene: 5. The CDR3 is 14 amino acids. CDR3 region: CSVSGTSGYNEQFF. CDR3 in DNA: TGCAGTGTTTCCGGGACTAGCGGCTACAATGAGCAGTTCTTC.

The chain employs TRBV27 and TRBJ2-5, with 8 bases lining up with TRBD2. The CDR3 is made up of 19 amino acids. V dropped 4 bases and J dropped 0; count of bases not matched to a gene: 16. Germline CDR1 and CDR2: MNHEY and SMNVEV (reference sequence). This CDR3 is CASSSTGTRHLPYQETQYF. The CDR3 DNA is TGTGCCAGCAGTTCTACCGGGACTAGACATCTTCCGTACCAAGAGACCCAGTACTTC.

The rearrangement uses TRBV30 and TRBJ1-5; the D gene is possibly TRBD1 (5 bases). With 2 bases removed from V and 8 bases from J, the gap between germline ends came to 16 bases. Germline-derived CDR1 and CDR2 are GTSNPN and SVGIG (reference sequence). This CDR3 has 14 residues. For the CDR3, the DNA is TGTGCCTGGAGTTGGGGGACGGTTCGGGAGCCCCAGCATTTT. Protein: CAWSWGTVREPQHF.

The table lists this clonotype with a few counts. The CDR3: CASSSLAGVNEQYF. Written as DNA, the CDR3 is TGTGCCAGCTCATCACTAGCGGGAGTCAACGAGCAGTACTTC. The chain combines TRBV18 with TRBJ2-7, with 11 bases that match TRBD2. This CDR3 has 14 amino acids. Germline V CDR1 and CDR2: KGHSH, LQKENI. The V and J ends lost 5 bases and 5 bases, in that order; junction bases with no gene match: 5.

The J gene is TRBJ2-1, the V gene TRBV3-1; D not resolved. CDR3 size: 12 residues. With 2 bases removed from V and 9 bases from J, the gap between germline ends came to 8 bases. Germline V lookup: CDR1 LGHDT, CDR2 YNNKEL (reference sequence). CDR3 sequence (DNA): TGTGCCAGCAGCCAATCCCTATCTGAGCAGTTCTTC. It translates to CASSQSLSEQFF.

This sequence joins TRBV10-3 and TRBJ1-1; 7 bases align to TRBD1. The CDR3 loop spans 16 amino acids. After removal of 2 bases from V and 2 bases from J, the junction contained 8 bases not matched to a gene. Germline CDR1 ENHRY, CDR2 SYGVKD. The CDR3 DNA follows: TGTGCCATCAGTGAGGGCAGGGGGGTCGGCAACACTGAAGCTTTCTTT. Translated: CAISEGRGVGNTEAFF.